A selection of T cell receptor beta chains follows, all from one sample in a study of blood T cell repertoires in COVID-19. Produced via immunoSEQ multiplex PCR; TCRdb's table is partial and in-frame only. In the table there are tens of thousands of clones, 83% of which are singletons. Sample: peripheral blood. The source is an elderly woman with acute or convalescent COVID-19. CDR3s include the opening cysteine and the closing phenylalanine or tryptophan. D genes are given only for firm matches. Size tells how often a clone was seen (once, few, many) or the class of an expanded clone, and some rows leave it out.

>once|TRBD1|14|TRBJ1-5|TRBV18
CASSLQGGDQPQHF
TGTGCCAGCTCATTACAGGGGGGAGATCAGCCCCAGCATTTT
>NA|TRBD1|14|TRBJ2-7|TRBV27
CASSNPGQHYEQYF
TGTGCCAGCAGTAATCCGGGACAGCACTACGAGCAGTACTTC
>NA|TRBD2|15|TRBJ2-5|TRBV5-4
CASSSSGTSGETQYF
TGTGCCAGCAGCTCTAGTGGGACTAGCGGTGAGACCCAGTACTTC
>NA|TRBD1|15|TRBJ2-5|TRBV10-3
CAISDGTGGKETQYF
TGTGCCATCAGTGATGGGACAGGGGGCAAAGAGACCCAGTACTTC
>NA|NA|13|TRBJ1-4|TRBV29-1
CSVQAATNEKLFF
TGCAGCGTCCAAGCGGCAACTAATGAAAAACTGTTTTTT
>NA|TRBD1|14|TRBJ2-7|TRBV5-1
CASSSGTGEVEQYF
TGCGCCAGCAGCAGCGGGACAGGGGAAGTCGAGCAGTACTTC
>NA|TRBD1|15|TRBJ2-1|TRBV10-3
CAIRRETGGWNEQFF
TGTGCCATCAGGCGGGAGACAGGGGGATGGAATGAGCAGTTCTTC
>few|NA|16|TRBJ2-1|TRBV4-2
CASSQDERPSYNEQFF
TGTGCCAGCAGCCAAGATGAGCGACCCTCCTACAATGAGCAGTTCTTC
>NA|TRBD2|15|TRBJ2-7|TRBV5-1
CASSLEPSGSNEQYF
TGCGCCAGCAGCTTGGAGCCTAGCGGGAGTAATGAGCAGTACTTC
>once|TRBD1|16|TRBJ2-6|TRBV5-1
CASSLGTVSGANVLTF
TGCGCCAGCAGCTTAGGGACAGTATCTGGGGCCAACGTCCTGACTTTC
>NA|NA|17|TRBJ1-4|TRBV21-1
CASSEPQGATTNEKLFF
TGTGCCAGCAGCGAGCCACAGGGAGCTACAACTAATGAAAAACTGTTTTTT
>NA|TRBD1|15|TRBJ1-1|TRBV27
CASSLEGQVNTEAFF
TGTGCCAGCAGTTTAGAGGGACAGGTGAACACTGAAGCTTTCTTT
>NA|TRBD1|14|TRBJ2-7|TRBV5-1
CASSYGQGAGEQYF
TGCGCCAGCAGCTATGGACAGGGGGCCGGAGAGCAGTACTTC
>NA|TRBD1|14|TRBJ2-7|TRBV6-6
CASSYGDSTYEQYF
TGTGCCAGCAGTTATGGGGACAGCACATACGAGCAGTACTTC
>NA|NA|13|TRBJ2-3|TRBV7-2
CASSLGEADTQYF
TGTGCCAGCAGCTTAGGGGAGGCAGATACGCAGTATTTT
>NA|TRBD1|16|TRBJ2-1|TRBV5-1
CASSLEGTVAYNEQFF
TGCGCCAGCAGCTTGGAAGGGACAGTTGCCTACAATGAGCAGTTCTTC
>NA|TRBD2|13|TRBJ2-3|TRBV7-2
CASSRGDADTQYF
TGTGCCAGCAGCCGGGGGGACGCAGATACGCAGTATTTT
>NA|NA|14|TRBJ2-7|TRBV24-1
CATSDARGAREQYF
TGTGCCACCAGTGACGCCAGGGGGGCTCGGGAGCAGTACTTC
>NA|NA|15|TRBJ1-3|TRBV18
CASSPREVSGNTIYF
TGTGCCAGCTCACCACGGGAGGTTTCTGGAAACACCATATATTTT
>NA|NA|14|TRBJ2-5|TRBV7-9
CASSPSGGRETQYF
TGTGCCAGCAGCCCATCAGGGGGGAGGGAGACCCAGTACTTC